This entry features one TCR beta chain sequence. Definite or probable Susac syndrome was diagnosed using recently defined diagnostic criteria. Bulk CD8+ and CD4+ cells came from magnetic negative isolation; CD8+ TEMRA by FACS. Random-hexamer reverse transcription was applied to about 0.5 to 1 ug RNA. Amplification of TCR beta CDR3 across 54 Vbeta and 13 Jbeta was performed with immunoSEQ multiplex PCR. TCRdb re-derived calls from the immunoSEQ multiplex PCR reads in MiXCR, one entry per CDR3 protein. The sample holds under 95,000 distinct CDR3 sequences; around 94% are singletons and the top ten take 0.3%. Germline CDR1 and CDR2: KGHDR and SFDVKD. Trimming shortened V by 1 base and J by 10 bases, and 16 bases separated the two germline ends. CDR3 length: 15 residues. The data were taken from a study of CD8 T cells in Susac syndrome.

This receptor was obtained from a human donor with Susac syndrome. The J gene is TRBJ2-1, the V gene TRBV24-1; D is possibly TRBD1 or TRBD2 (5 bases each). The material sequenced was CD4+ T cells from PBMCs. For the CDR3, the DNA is TGTGCCACCAGTGATTTCAGCGTTGAGGGGCGCGAGCAGTTCTTC. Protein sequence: CATSDFSVEGREQFF.